The next 11 T cell receptor beta chains were all read from a single sample in a study of control samples from healthy donors and cancer patients. Profiled with immunoSEQ multiplex PCR; TCRdb holds only in-frame clones, not every one. The sample records about 58,000 clones, 90% being singletons. The specimen was PBMCs. These receptors were obtained from a man aged 55 to 70 with colorectal cancer.

The chain joins TRBV7-3 to TRBJ2-7; TRBD2 matches 11 bases. This CDR3 contains 15 residues. The V and J ends lost 2 bases and 5 bases, in that order; junction bases with no gene match: 5. CDR1 and CDR2 from the germline V gene are SGHTA and FQGTGA. CDR3 sequence: CASSLRLAGIHEQYF. The CDR3 bases are TGTGCCAGCAGCTTACGACTAGCGGGGATACACGAGCAGTACTTC.

This rearrangement joins TRBV4-1 to TRBJ1-2; the match to TRBD1 covers 10 bases. CDR3 length: 15 residues. CDR1 is MGHRA, CDR2 YSYEKL, per germline. The trim removed 2 bases at V and 4 bases at J, leaving 4 bases unmatched. CDR3 sequence: CASSQPGTGVYGYTF. The CDR3 DNA reads TGCGCCAGCAGCCAACCCGGGACAGGGGTCTATGGCTACACCTTC.

V usage is TRBV3-1 (or the pseudogene TRBV3-2) and J usage is TRBJ2-5, with D tentatively TRBD1 (6 bases). V was pared by 2 bases and J by 4 bases, with 11 bases between. Germline assignment: CDR1 LGHDT and CDR2 YNNKEL (reference sequence). This CDR3 is 14 amino acids long. CDR3 in DNA: TGTGCCAGCAGCCAAAGTGGGGGCGGAGAGACCCAGTACTTC. This gives the protein CASSQSGGGETQYF.

In DNA form, the CDR3 reads TGTGCCAGCAGCTTAGTTCCTAGCGGAAACTCCTACGAGCAGTACTTC. Translated, it gives CASSLVPSGNSYEQYF. The gene calls are TRBV7-2 and TRBJ2-7, with 7 nucleotides matching TRBD2. The length of the CDR3 is 16 residues. Germline V gives CDR1 SGHTA, CDR2 FQGNSA. After removal of 1 base from V and 0 bases from J, the junction contained 6 bases not matched to a gene.

This chain connects TRBV7-9 to TRBJ1-1; tentatively, D is TRBD1 (6 bases). This CDR3 region has 14 residues. Trimming pared 5 bases from V and 1 base from J, leaving 11 bases between. The germline CDR1 and CDR2 sequences are SEHNR and FQNEAQ (reference sequence). The CDR3 sequence is CASSPGGSNTEAFF. Here the CDR3 DNA reads TGTGCCAGCAGCCCCGGGGGCTCGAACACTGAAGCTTTCTTT. The whole variable domain, remainder taken from reference TRBV7-9 and TRBJ1-1, is DTGVSQNPRHKITKRGQNVTFRCDPISEHNRLYWYRQTLGQGPEFLTYFQNEAQLEKSRLLSDRFSAERPKGSFSTLEIQRTEQGDSAMYLCASSPGGSNTEAFFGQGTRLTVV.

This rearrangement joins TRBV9 to TRBJ1-6; 7 positions agree with TRBD1. Trimming cost V 4 bases and J 5 bases; bases outside gene matches: 3. This CDR3 has 14 residues. The V gene's germline CDR1 is SGDLS and CDR2 YYNGEE. CDR3 sequence: CASSRTGDNSPLHF. The DNA for the CDR3 is TGTGCCAGCAGCCGGACAGGAGATAATTCACCCCTCCACTTT. The whole variable domain, filled in from reference TRBV9 and TRBJ1-6, reads DSGVTQTPKHLITATGQRVTLRCSPRSGDLSVYWYQQSLDQGLQFLIQYYNGEERAKGNILERFSAQQFPDLHSELNLSSLELGDSALYFCASSRTGDNSPLHFGNGTRLTVT.

This clone was counted between two and nine times. J is TRBJ1-2 and V is TRBV7-2; TRBD1 agrees at 9 bases. With 2 bases clipped from V and 1 base from J, the junction kept 2 bases outside the gene matches. The CDR3 runs 15 residues. From germline, CDR1 is SGHTA and CDR2 FQGNSA. CDR3 loop: CASSLHRGLNYGYTF. The CDR3 DNA sequence: TGTGCCAGCAGCTTACACAGGGGGCTTAACTATGGCTACACCTTC.

The chain couples TRBV5-6 to TRBJ1-2, with D tentatively TRBD1 (6 bases). This CDR3 region has 15 residues. Per germline, CDR1 SGHDT and CDR2 YYEEEE. Trimming removed 6 bases from V and 2 bases from J, with 17 bases in between. The CDR3 protein is CASTTRRGRNYGYTF. CDR3 sequence (DNA): TGTGCCAGCACCACGCGGAGGGGGAGGAACTATGGCTACACCTTC.

The V and J genes are TRBV5-6 and TRBJ2-7, with no clear D. CDR3 length equals 12 residues. The V gene's germline CDR1 is SGHDT and CDR2 YYEEEE. The ends were cut back, 0 bases at V and 6 bases at J, with 7 bases in the middle. DNA for the CDR3: TGTGCCAGCAGCTTGGCCCAGGCCGAGCAGTACTTC. Its protein is CASSLAQAEQYF.

This chain links TRBV18 with TRBJ1-4; 11 bases align to TRBD1. This CDR3 has 17 residues. With V trimmed by 4 bases and J by 1 base, 5 bases remained unmatched. Germline V CDR1 and CDR2: KGHSH, LQKENI. The CDR3 protein is CASSQDRGRGTNEKLFF. Here the CDR3 DNA reads TGTGCCAGCTCACAGGACAGGGGGCGAGGAACTAATGAAAAACTGTTTTTT.

In this sample, this clone turned up once. The chain uses TRBV5-1 and TRBJ1-2, with TRBD1 as a possible D gene (6 bases). CDR1 and CDR2 from the germline V gene are SGHRS and YFSETQ. The CDR3 spans 13 residues. The V end lost 3 bases, the J end lost 3 bases, and 9 bases lay between the germline ends. CDR3 nucleotides: TGCGCCAGCAGCTCCAACAGGGACTATGGCTACACCTTC. It is translated as CASSSNRDYGYTF.